These 6 T cell receptor beta chains were sequenced from one sample in a study of human T cells and chemical hapten exposure. A single record per CDR3 protein comes from TCRdb applying MiXCR to the RACE reads. The sample consists of approximately 100,000 distinct CDR3 sequences, 8% to 13% of them appearing once. Time point: patch test 1, 2 weeks after DPC sensitization. This sample's treatment: therapeutic diphenylcyclopropenone sensitization with weekly scalp DPC. The starting material was whole blood, obtained in connection with sensitization to the hapten diphenylcyclopropenone (DPC). These receptors came from a woman between 40 and 55 years old with alopecia areata. Some clones in this sample may be carry-over from other donors' samples.

This clonotype was detected only a few times. The chain has TRBV4-3 and TRBJ2-1; D unresolved. Trimming pared 6 bases from V and 4 bases from J, leaving 19 bases between. The CDR3 is 16 residues long. From germline, CDR1 is LGHNA and CDR2 YSLEER. Here the CDR3 reads CASRVDHVSVYNEQFF. CDR3 nucleotides: TGCGCCAGCAGGGTGGATCACGTGTCAGTTTACAATGAGCAGTTCTTC.

The table lists this clonotype with a few counts. The rearrangement links TRBV18 to TRBJ2-3; 14 positions agree with TRBD2. Germline V lookup: CDR1 KGHSH, CDR2 LQKENI. The CDR3 is 16 residues long. Unmatched junction bases numbered 4, after V lost 4 bases and J lost 4 bases. Here the CDR3 DNA reads TGTGCCAGCTCACTCGGGACTAGCGGGAGCGCAGATACGCAGTATTTT. The encoded protein is CASSLGTSGSADTQYF.

This clonotype was observed at least ten times. The chain is built from TRBV10-3 and TRBJ1-2, with a tentative D call TRBD1 (5 bases). Germline V CDR1 and CDR2: ENHRY, SYGVKD. The CDR3 length is 17 residues. V was trimmed by 0 bases and J by 0 bases, leaving 14 bases between them. The CDR3 coding sequence is TGTGCCATCAGTGAGTCGAAACGGGACCCTTCTAACTATGGCTACACCTTC. It translates to CAISESKRDPSNYGYTF.

In this sample, this clonotype turned up a few times. This rearrangement joins TRBV9 to TRBJ1-6; 7 bases line up with TRBD1. The junction had 3 bases not matched to a gene; V was cut back by 2 bases and J by 4 bases. The CDR3 runs 15 residues. CDR1 and CDR2 (germline): SGDLS, YYNGEE. For the CDR3, the DNA is TGTGCCAGCAGCGTGGGGACAGCTTATAATTCACCCCTCCACTTT. Its protein is CASSVGTAYNSPLHF.

This clonotype turned up a few times. The chain is built from TRBV25-1 and TRBJ2-6, with D possibly being TRBD2 (5 bases). The CDR3 extends over 15 amino acids. Germline V gene sequence: CDR1 MGHDK, CDR2 SYGVNS. V gave up 6 bases and J gave up 4 bases, with 13 bases separating them. In DNA, the CDR3 is TGTGCCAGCAGCCCGCCCGGGGTCGGGGCCAACGTCCTGACTTTC. This encodes CASSPPGVGANVLTF.

The V gene is TRBV12-3 or TRBV12-4, the J gene TRBJ1-2; 7 nucleotides line up with TRBD1. CDR3 length: 14 residues. V lost 7 bases to trimming and J lost 7 bases; unmatched junction nucleotides: 12. In DNA, the CDR3 is TGTGCCAGCACTACGACAGGGTGGGGCGTTGGCTACACCTTC. It encodes CASTTTGWGVGYTF.